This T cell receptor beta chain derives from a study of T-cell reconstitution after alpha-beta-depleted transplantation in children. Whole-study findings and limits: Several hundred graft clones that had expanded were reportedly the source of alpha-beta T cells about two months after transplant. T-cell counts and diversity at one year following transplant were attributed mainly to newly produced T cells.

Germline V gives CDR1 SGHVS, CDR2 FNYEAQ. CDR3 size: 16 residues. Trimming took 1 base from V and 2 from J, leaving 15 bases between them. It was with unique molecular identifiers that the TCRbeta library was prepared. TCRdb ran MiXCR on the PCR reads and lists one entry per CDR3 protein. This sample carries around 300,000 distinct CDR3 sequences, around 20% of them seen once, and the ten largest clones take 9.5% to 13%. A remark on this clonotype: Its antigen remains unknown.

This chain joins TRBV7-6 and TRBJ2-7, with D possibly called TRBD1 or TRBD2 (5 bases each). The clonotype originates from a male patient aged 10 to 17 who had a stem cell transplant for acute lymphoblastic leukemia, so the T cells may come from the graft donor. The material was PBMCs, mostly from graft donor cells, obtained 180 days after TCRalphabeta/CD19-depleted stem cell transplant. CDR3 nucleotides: TGTGCCAGCAGCTTAGGTACCCGGGACGGCACCTACGAGCAGTACTTC. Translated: CASSLGTRDGTYEQYF.